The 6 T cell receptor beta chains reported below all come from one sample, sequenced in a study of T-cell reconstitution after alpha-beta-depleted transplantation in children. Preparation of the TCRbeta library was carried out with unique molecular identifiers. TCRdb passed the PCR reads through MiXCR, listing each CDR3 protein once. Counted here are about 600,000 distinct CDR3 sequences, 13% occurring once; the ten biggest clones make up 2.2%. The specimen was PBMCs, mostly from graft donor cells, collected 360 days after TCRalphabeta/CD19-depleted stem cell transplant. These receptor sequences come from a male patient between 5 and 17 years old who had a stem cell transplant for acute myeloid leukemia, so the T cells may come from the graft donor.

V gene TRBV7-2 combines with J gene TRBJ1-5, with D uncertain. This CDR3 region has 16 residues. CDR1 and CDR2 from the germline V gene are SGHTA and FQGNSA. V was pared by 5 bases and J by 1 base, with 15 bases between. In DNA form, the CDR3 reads TGTGCCAGCAGCCCAGTGGGTACTACAAGCAATCAGCCCCAGCATTTT. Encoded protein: CASSPVGTTSNQPQHF.

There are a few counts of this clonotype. The CDR3 region is CAIERRGSINEQFF. The DNA of the CDR3 is TGTGCCATCGAACGCAGGGGAAGTATCAATGAGCAGTTCTTC. The rearrangement links TRBV12-3 or TRBV12-4 to TRBJ2-1, with a weak D call TRBD1 (6 bases). The CDR3 runs 14 residues. Trimming took 10 bases from V and 6 from J, leaving 19 bases between them.

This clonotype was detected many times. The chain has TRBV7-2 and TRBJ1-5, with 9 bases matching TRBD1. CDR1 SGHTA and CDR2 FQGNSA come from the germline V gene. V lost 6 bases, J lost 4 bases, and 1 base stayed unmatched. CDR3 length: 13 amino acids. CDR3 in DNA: TGTGCCAGCAGTGACAGGGGGAATCAGCCCCAGCATTTT. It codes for CASSDRGNQPQHF.

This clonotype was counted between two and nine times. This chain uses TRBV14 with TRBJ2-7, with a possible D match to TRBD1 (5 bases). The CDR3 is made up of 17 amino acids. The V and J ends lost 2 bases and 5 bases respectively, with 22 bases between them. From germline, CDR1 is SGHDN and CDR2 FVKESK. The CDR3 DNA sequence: TGTGCCAGCAGCCAACTCAACTGGGCAGGGCCTCGGAACGAGCAGTACTTC. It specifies CASSQLNWAGPRNEQYF.

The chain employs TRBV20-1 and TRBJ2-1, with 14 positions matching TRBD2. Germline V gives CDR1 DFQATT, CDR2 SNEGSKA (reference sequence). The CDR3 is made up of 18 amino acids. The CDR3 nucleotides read TGCAGCGTCACGCGACTAGCGGGAGGGCCAGGGTCCTACAATGAGCAGTTCTTC. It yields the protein CSVTRLAGGPGSYNEQFF.

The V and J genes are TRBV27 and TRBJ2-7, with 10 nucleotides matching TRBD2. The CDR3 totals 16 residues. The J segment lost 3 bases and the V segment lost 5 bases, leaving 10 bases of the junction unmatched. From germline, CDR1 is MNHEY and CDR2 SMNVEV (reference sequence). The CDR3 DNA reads TGTGCCAGCAGTGAAGGTACTAGCGGGGCCTTCTACGAGCAGTACTTC. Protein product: CASSEGTSGAFYEQYF.